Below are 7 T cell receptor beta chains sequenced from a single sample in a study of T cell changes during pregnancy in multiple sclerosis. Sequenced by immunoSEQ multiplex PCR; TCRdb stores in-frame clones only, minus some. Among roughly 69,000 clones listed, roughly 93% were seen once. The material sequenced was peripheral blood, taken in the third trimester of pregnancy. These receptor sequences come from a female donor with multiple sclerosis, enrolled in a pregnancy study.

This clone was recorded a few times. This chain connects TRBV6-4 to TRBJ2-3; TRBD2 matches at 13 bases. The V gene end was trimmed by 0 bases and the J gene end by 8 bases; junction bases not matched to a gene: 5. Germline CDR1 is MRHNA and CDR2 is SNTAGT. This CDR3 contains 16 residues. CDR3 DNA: TGTGCCAGCAGTGACTCTACTAGCGGGGGGGCCAGTACGCAGTATTTT. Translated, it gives CASSDSTSGGASTQYF.

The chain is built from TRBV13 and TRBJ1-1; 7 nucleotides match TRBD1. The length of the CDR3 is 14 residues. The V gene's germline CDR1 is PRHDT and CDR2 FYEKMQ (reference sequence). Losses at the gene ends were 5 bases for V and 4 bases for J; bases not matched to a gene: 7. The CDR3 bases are TGTGCCAGCAGCGCTCTGACAGGGCTCACTGAAGCTTTCTTT. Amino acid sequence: CASSALTGLTEAFF.

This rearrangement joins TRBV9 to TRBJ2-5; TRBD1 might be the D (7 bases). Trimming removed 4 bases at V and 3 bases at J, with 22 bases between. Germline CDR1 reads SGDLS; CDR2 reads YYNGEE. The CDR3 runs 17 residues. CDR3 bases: TGTGCCAGCAGCCGCCGTGCGGCGGGACAGTACGAAGAGACCCAGTACTTC. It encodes CASSRRAAGQYEETQYF.

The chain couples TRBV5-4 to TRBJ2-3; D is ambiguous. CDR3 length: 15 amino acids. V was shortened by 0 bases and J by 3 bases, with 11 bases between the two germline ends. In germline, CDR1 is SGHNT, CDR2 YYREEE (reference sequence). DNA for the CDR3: TGTGCCAGCAGCTTGGCCGAGAGGCTAACAGATACGCAGTATTTT. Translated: CASSLAERLTDTQYF. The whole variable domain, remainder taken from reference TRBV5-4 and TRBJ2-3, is ETGVTQSPTHLIKTRGQQVTLRCSSQSGHNTVSWYQQALGQGPQFIFQYYREEENGRGNFPPRFSGLQFPNYSSELNVNALELDDSALYLCASSLAERLTDTQYFGPGTRLTVL.

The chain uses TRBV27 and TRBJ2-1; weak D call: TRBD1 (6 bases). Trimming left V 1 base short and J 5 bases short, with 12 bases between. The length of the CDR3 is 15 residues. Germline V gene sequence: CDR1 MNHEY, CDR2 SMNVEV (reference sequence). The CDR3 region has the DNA TGTGCCAGCAGTTTATTTGGGGGCCCCAACAATGAGCAGTTCTTC. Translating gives CASSLFGGPNNEQFF.

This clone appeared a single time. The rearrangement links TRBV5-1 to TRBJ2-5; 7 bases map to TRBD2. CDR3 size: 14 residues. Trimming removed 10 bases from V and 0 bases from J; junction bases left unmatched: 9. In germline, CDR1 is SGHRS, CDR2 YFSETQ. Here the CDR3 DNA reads TGCGCCGCCCCCCCGGGGGGAGACCAAGAGACCCAGTACTTC. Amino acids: CAAPPGGDQETQYF.

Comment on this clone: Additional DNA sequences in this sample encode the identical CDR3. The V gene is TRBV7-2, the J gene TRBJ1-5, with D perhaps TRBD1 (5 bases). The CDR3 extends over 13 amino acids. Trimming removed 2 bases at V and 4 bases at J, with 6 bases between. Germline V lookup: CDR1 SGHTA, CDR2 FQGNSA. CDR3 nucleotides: TGTGCCAGCAGCTTAAGGGGAAATCAGCCCCAGCATTTT. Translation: CASSLRGNQPQHF.